The 4 T cell receptor beta chains in this list originate from one sample, sequenced in a study of blood T cell repertoires in COVID-19. Clones were read by immunoSEQ multiplex PCR, and TCRdb kept only the in-frame ones, dropping some. Counted here are tens of thousands of clones, 92% occurring once; the ten biggest clones make up around 2.2%. Sequenced sample: peripheral blood. All receptors derive from a man aged 50-59 years with active COVID-19.

V is TRBV6-5 and J is TRBJ2-3; 9 nucleotides line up with TRBD2. The length of the CDR3 is 15 residues. The germline V gene has CDR1 MNHEY and CDR2 SVGAGI. J lost 4 bases, V lost 6 bases, and 8 bases had no gene match. The CDR3 nucleotides read TGTGCCAGCAGCGCCGGGACTAGCTGGGCAGATACGCAGTATTTT. This encodes CASSAGTSWADTQYF.

The rearrangement links TRBV11-1 to TRBJ2-7, with D possibly matching TRBD1 (5 bases). The V gene lost 4 bases and the J gene lost 0 bases, with 7 bases spanning the gap. CDR3 length: 13 residues. In germline, CDR1 is SGHAT, CDR2 FQDESV (reference sequence). In DNA form, the CDR3 reads TGTGCCAGCAGCTGGGGCAGCTCCTACGAGCAGTACTTC. It specifies CASSWGSSYEQYF.

This chain uses TRBV15 with TRBJ1-5; D unclear. CDR3 length: 14 amino acids. Germline CDR1 reads LNHNV; CDR2 reads YYDKDF (reference sequence). The V end lost 0 bases, the J end lost 11 bases, and 14 bases lay between the germline ends. CDR3 sequence (DNA): TGTGCCACCAGCAGAGAAACAGCCCTACTGGCCCAGCATTTT. Translation: CATSRETALLAQHF.

The V call is TRBV28, the J call TRBJ1-2; 12 bases align to TRBD1. CDR3 length equals 19 residues. The germline V gene has CDR1 MDHEN and CDR2 SYDVKM. The trim removed 3 bases at V and 6 bases at J, leaving 17 bases unmatched. The CDR3 loop is CASSFRSPKPGQGADGYTF. The CDR3 coding sequence is TGTGCCAGCAGTTTCCGAAGCCCCAAACCGGGACAGGGGGCTGATGGCTACACCTTC.